The rows below give T cell receptor beta chains drawn from one sample of a study of read filtering for tumor transcriptome and immune sequencing. TCRdb reprocessed the reads with MiXCR, giving one entry per CDR3 protein. The sample shows about 130,000 distinct CDR3 sequences, 10% to 15% of them seen only once. The sequencing input was a population of CD138-negative cells sorted from bone marrow. All receptors derive from a donor at least 40 years old with multiple myeloma. Each CDR3 is given with its conserved first and last residue. D genes are given only for firm matches. Only part of the rows carry a size: once, few, many, or a class if the clone is expanded.

D gene | CDR3 length | clone size | J gene | V gene | CDR3 DNA | CDR3 protein
NA | 14 | many | TRBJ1-1 | TRBV28 | TGTGCCAGCAGTTCAAGTTGGCAGGGTGTCGGAGCTTTCTTT | CASSSSWQGVGAFF
NA | 13 | NA | TRBJ2-5 | TRBV20-1 | TGCAGTGCTAGAGGTCCGTGGGTCGAGACCCAGTACTTC | CSARGPWVETQYF
NA | 12 | many | TRBJ2-3 | TRBV7-2 | TGTGCCAGCAGCACCCGCACAGATACGCAGTATTTT | CASSTRTDTQYF
TRBD2 | 12 | many | TRBJ2-1 | TRBV29-1 | TGCAGCGTACGGACTAGCAATTATGAGCAGTTCTTC | CSVRTSNYEQFF
NA | 15 | many | TRBJ2-2 | TRBV20-1 | TGCAGTGCTAGAGACGGGACTTCTTCCACCGGGGAGCTGTTTTTT | CSARDGTSSTGELFF
TRBD2 | 17 | many | TRBJ2-2 | TRBV3-1 | TGTGCCAGCAGCCATGCGGGACTAGCGGCGAACACCGGGGAGCTGTTTTTT | CASSHAGLAANTGELFF
NA | 14 | many | TRBJ1-4 | TRBV5-1 | TGCGCCAGCAGCTCCAGGGCGGGCGGTGAAAAACTGTTTTTT | CASSSRAGGEKLFF
NA | 13 | many | TRBJ1-1 | TRBV29-1 | TGCAGCGTTGAAGCTCCACAGAACACTGAAGCTTTCTTT | CSVEAPQNTEAFF
TRBD2 | 16 | many | TRBJ2-2 | TRBV28 | TGTGCCAGCAGTTACCGACTAGCGCTATACACCGGGGAGCTGTTTTTT | CASSYRLALYTGELFF
NA | 15 | many | TRBJ2-5 | TRBV10-3 | TGTGCCATCAGTAACGGGGCGCAGGGTCAAGAGACCCAGTACTTC | CAISNGAQGQETQYF
NA | 14 | many | TRBJ1-1 | TRBV30 | TGTGCCTGGAGTCCCTCAGGGACACTGGATGAAGCTTTCTTT | CAWSPSGTLDEAFF
TRBD2 | 15 | NA | TRBJ2-1 | TRBV6-2/TRBV6-3 | TGTGCCAGCAGTTATAGCGGGGGGGGCAACAATGAGCAGTTCTTC | CASSYSGGGNNEQFF
TRBD1 | 13 | many | TRBJ1-4 | TRBV14 | TGTGCCAGCAGCCTGACAGGGCACGAAAAACTGTTTTTT | CASSLTGHEKLFF
TRBD2 | 16 | many | TRBJ2-1 | TRBV4-1 | TGCGCCAGCAGCCAAGAACTAGCGGGAGCCTACAATGAGCAGTTCTTC | CASSQELAGAYNEQFF
TRBD2 | 17 | NA | TRBJ2-2 | TRBV5-1 | TGCGCCAGCAGCCCGGGCGGACTAGCGGGAGGTGTCGGGGAGCTGTTTTTT | CASSPGGLAGGVGELFF
TRBD1 | 16 | many | TRBJ1-2 | TRBV4-1 | TGCGCCAGCAGCCAAGGGGGCCAGGGGGTAGCCTATGGCTACACCTTC | CASSQGGQGVAYGYTF
NA | 13 | many | TRBJ2-3 | TRBV11-3 | TGTGCCAGCAGCTTGAGCCAAACAGATACGCAGTATTTT | CASSLSQTDTQYF
NA | 11 | many | TRBJ1-1 | TRBV6-5 | TGTGCCAGCTCCTCGTTCACTGAAGCTTTCTTT | CASSSFTEAFF
NA | 15 | many | TRBJ1-4 | TRBV5-1 | TGCGCCAGCAACCCTTCGGGGAGGCCTAATGAAAAACTGTTTTTT | CASNPSGRPNEKLFF
TRBD2 | 17 | many | TRBJ2-1 | TRBV29-1 | TGCAGCGTTTCCCTGACTAGCGGGAGGGTCGGGGAGACTGAGCAGTTCTTC | CSVSLTSGRVGETEQFF
TRBD2 | 15 | many | TRBJ2-3 | TRBV29-1 | TGCAGCGCCGGGCCCCTAGCGGGCTTAGGAGATACGCAGTATTTT | CSAGPLAGLGDTQYF
TRBD1 | 12 | NA | TRBJ1-1 | TRBV20-1 | TGCAGTGCTACCCGGACAGGGACTGAAGCTTTCTTT | CSATRTGTEAFF
TRBD2 | 15 | many | TRBJ2-5 | TRBV5-1 | TGCGCCAGCAGCTTGGAACTAGCGGTCCAAGAGACCCAGTACTTC | CASSLELAVQETQYF
TRBD1 | 14 | many | TRBJ2-1 | TRBV2 | TGTGCCAGCAGTGGACAGGGGATAAACAATGAGCAGTTCTTC | CASSGQGINNEQFF
TRBD2 | 15 | many | TRBJ2-3 | TRBV28 | TGTGCCAGCAGCCCAGCGGGAGGAGGAATAGATACGCAGTATTTT | CASSPAGGGIDTQYF
NA | 12 | many | TRBJ2-5 | TRBV20-1 | TGCAGTGCCCGAGGGGGGGGAGAGACCCAGTACTTC | CSARGGGETQYF
NA | 16 | many | TRBJ1-1 | TRBV4-1 | TGCGCCAGCAGCCAAATAGTGGGCAGCGTGAACACTGAAGCTTTCTTT | CASSQIVGSVNTEAFF
NA | 12 | many | TRBJ1-1 | TRBV7-9 | TGTGCCAGCAGCTTAGATCACACTGAAGCTTTCTTT | CASSLDHTEAFF
TRBD1 | 16 | few | TRBJ1-4 | TRBV18 | TGTGCCAGCTCACCACGCCCCAGGGGGCGGAATGAAAAACTGTTTTTT | CASSPRPRGRNEKLFF